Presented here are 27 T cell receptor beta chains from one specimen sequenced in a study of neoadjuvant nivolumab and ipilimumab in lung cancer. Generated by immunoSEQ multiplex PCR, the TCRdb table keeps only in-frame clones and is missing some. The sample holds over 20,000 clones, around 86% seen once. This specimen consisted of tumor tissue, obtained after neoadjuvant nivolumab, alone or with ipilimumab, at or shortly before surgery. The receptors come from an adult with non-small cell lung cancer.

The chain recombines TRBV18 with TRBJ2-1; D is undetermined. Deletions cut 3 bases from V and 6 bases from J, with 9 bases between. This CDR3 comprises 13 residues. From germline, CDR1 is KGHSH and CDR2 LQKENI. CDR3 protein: CASSPGLANEQFF. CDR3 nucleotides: TGTGCCAGCTCACCCGGATTAGCCAATGAGCAGTTCTTC.

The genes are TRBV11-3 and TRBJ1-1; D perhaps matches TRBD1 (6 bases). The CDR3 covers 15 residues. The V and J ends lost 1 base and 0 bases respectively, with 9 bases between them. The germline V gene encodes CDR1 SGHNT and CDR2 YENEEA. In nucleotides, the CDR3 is TGTGCCAGCAGCTTAGGGACAGTACTGAACACTGAAGCTTTCTTT. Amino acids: CASSLGTVLNTEAFF. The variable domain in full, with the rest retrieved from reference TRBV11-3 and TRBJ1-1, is EAGVVQSPRYKIIEKKQPVAFWCNPISGHNTLYWYLQNLGQGPELLIRYENEEAVDDSQLPKDRFSAERLKGVDSTLKIQPAELGDSAVYLCASSLGTVLNTEAFFGQGTRLTVV.

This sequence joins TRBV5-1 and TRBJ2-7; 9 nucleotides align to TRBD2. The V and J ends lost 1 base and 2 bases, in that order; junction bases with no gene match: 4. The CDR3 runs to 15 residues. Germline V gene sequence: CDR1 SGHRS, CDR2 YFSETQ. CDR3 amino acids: CASSLFLAGTYEQYF. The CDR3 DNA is TGCGCCAGCAGCTTGTTCCTAGCGGGGACCTACGAGCAGTACTTC. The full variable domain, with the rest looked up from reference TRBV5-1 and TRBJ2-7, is KAGVTQTPRYLIKTRGQQVTLSCSPISGHRSVSWYQQTPGQGLQFLFEYFSETQRNKGNFPGRFSGRQFSNSRSEMNVSTLELGDSALYLCASSLFLAGTYEQYFGPGTRLTVT.

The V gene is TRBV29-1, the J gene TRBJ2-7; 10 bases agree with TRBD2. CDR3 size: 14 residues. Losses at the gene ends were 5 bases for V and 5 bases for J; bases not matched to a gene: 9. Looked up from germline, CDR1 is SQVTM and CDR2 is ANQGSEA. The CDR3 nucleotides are TGCAGCGTTTCAGCGGGAGGGGTTTGGGACGAGCAGTACTTC. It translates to CSVSAGGVWDEQYF.

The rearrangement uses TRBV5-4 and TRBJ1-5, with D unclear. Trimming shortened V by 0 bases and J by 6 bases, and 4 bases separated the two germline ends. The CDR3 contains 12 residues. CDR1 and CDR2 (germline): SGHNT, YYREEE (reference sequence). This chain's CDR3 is CASSLDSQPQHF. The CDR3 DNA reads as TGTGCCAGCAGCTTGGACAGTCAGCCCCAGCATTTT.

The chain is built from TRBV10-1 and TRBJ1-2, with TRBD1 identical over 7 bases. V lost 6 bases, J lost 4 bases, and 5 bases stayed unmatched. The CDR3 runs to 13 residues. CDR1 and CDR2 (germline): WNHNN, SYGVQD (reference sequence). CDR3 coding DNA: TGCGCCAGCAGCGGGGACAGACGCTATGGCTACACCTTC. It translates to CASSGDRRYGYTF.

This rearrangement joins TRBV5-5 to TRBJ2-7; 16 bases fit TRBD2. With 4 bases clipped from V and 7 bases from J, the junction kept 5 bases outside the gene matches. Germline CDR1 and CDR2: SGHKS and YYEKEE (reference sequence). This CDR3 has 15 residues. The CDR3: CASSRGLAGGNEQYF. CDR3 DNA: TGTGCCAGCAGCCGGGGACTAGCGGGAGGGAATGAGCAGTACTTC.

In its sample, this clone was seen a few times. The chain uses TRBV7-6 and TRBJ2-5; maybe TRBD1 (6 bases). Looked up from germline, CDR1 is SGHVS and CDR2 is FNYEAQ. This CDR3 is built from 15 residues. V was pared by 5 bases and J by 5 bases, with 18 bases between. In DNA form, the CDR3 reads TGTGCCAGCAGCCAAGAACAGGGAACGCAGGAGACCCAGTACTTC. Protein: CASSQEQGTQETQYF.

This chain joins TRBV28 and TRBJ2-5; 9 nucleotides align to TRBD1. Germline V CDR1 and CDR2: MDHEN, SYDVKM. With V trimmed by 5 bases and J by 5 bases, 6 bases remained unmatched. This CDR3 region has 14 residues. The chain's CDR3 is CASSTGTGLETQYF. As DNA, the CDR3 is TGTGCCAGCAGTACCGGGACAGGGTTGGAGACCCAGTACTTC.

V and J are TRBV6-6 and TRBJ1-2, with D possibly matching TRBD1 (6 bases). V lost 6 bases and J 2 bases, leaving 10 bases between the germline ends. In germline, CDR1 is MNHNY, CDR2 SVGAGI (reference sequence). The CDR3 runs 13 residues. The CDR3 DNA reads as TGTGCCAGCAGCAATGACAGGAACTATGGCTACACCTTC. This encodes CASSNDRNYGYTF.

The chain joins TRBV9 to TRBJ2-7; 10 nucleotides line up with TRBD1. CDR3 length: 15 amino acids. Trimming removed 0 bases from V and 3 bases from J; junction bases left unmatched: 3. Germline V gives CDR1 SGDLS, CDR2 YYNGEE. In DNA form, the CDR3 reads TGTGCCAGCAGCGTAGGGACAGGGGGTGACTACGAGCAGTACTTC. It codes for CASSVGTGGDYEQYF.

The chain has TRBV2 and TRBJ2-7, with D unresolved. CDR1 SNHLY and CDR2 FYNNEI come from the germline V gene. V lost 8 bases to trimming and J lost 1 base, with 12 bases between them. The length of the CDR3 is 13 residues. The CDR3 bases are TGTGCCAGCGGGGTAGTACTTTCCTACGAGCAGTACTTC. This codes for CASGVVLSYEQYF.

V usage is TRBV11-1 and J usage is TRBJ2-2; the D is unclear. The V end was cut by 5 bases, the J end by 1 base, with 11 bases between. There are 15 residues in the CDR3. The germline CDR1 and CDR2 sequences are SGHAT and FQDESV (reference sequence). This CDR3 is CASSPRTVNTGELFF. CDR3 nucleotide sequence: TGTGCCAGCAGCCCTAGGACGGTGAACACCGGGGAGCTGTTTTTT. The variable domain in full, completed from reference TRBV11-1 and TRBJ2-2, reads EAEVAQSPRYKITEKSQAVAFWCDPISGHATLYWYRQILGQGPELLVQFQDESVVDDSQLPKDRFSAERLKGVDSTLKIQPAELGDSAMYLCASSPRTVNTGELFFGEGSRLTVL.

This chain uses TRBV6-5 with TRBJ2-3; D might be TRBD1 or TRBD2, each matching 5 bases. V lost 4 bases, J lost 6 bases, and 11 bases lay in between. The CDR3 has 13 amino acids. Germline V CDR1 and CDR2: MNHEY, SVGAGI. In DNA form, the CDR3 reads TGTGCCAGCAGTTGGGACCCCCGGGATACGCAGTATTTT. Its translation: CASSWDPRDTQYF.

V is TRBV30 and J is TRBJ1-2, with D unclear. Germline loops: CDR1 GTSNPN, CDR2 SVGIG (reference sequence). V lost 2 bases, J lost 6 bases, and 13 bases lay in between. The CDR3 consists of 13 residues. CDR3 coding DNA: TGTGCCTGGAGTCACGCCCCGCCGGATGGCTACACCTTC. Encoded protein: CAWSHAPPDGYTF.

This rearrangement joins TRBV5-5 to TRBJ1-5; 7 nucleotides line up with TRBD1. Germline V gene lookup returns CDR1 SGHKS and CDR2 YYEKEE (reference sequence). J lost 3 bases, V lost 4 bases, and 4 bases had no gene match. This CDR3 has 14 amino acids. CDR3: CASSAGQNNQPQHF. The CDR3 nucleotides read TGTGCCAGCAGCGCGGGACAGAACAATCAGCCCCAGCATTTT.

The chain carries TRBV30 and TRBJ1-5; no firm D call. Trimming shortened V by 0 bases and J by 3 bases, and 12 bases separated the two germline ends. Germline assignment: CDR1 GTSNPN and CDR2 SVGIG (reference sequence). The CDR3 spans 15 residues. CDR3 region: CAWSVQTMTNQPQHF. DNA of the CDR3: TGTGCCTGGAGTGTACAGACCATGACCAATCAGCCCCAGCATTTT.

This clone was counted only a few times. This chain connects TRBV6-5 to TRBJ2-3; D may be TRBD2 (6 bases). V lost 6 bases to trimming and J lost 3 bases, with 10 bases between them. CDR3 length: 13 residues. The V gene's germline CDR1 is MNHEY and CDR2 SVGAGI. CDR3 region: CASSGSWTDTQYF. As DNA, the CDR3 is TGTGCCAGCAGCGGGAGTTGGACAGATACGCAGTATTTT.

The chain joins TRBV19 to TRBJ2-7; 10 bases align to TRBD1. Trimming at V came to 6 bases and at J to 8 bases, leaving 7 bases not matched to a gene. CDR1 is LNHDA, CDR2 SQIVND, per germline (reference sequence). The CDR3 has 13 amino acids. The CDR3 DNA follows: TGTGCCAGTAGGCCGGGACAGGGGAACAAGCAGTACTTC. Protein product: CASRPGQGNKQYF.

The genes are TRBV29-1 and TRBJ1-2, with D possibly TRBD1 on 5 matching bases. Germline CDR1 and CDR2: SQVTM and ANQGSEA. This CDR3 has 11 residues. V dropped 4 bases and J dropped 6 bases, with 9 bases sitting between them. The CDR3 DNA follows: TGCAGCGTTGTATGGGGGAATGGCTACACCTTC. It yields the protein CSVVWGNGYTF.

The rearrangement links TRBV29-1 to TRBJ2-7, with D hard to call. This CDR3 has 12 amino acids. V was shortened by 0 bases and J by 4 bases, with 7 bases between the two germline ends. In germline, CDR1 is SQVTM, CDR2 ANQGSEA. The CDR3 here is CSVEEDGYEQYF. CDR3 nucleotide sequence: TGCAGCGTTGAAGAGGACGGTTACGAGCAGTACTTC.

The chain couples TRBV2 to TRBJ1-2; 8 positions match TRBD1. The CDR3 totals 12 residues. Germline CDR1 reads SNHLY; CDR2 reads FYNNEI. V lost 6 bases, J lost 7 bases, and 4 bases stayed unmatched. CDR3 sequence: CASRPDRGGYTF. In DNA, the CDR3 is TGTGCCAGCAGACCCGACAGGGGTGGCTACACCTTC.

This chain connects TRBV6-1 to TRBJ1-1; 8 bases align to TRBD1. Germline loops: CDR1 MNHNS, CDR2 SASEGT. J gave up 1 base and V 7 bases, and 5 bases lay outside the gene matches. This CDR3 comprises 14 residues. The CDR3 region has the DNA TGTGCCAGCATCCTTGACAGGGGGAACACTGAAGCTTTCTTT. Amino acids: CASILDRGNTEAFF.

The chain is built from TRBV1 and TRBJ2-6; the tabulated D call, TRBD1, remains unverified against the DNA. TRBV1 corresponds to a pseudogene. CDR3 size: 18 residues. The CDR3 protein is CTSSQPRQGARGANVLTF. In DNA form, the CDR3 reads TGCACCAGCAGCCAACCAAGACAGGGGGCGAGAGGGGCCAACGTCCTGACTTTC.

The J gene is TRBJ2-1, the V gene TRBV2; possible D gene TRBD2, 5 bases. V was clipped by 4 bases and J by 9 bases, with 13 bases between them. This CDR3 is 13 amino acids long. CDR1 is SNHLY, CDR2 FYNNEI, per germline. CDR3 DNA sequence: TGTGCCAGCAGTGTTGGTGCTAGCTTTGAGCAGTTCTTC. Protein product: CASSVGASFEQFF.

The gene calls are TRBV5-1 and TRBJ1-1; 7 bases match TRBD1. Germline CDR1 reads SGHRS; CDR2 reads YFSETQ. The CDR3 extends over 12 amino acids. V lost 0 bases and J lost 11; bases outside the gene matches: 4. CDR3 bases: TGCGCCAGCAGCTTGGGACAGGGCTTTGCTTTCTTT. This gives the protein CASSLGQGFAFF.

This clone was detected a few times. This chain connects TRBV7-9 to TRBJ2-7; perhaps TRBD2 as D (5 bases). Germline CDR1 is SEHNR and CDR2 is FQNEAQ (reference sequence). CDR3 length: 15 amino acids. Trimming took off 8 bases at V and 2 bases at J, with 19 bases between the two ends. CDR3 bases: TGTGCCAGCCTCTTGGGTTCCGGGGTTGCCTACGAGCAGTACTTC. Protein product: CASLLGSGVAYEQYF.